The clone carrying this TCR beta chain has ten or more counts. Its antigen remains unidentified. The CDR3 regions of TCR beta were amplified from RNA transcripts. Initially, a first-round RT-PCR of the TCR CDR3 employed the HTBI primer set. TCRdb itself ran the multiplex PCR reads through MiXCR, one entry per CDR3 protein. In the table there are 250,000 or so distinct CDR3 sequences, 13% to 15% of which are singletons. The entry originates in a study of T cells in Graves' hyperthyroidism and ophthalmopathy. Findings and limits, study-wide: Blood also showed most of the thyroid clonotypes that were expanded above 0.001.

The germline CDR1 and CDR2 sequences are SGHTA and FQGTGA. CDR3 size: 16 residues. Trimming left V 4 bases short and J 8 bases short, with 18 bases between. This TCR came from a woman between 50 and 59 years old with Graves' hyperthyroidism that later progressed to Graves' ophthalmopathy. The rearrangement uses TRBV7-3 and TRBJ1-6, with D unresolved. Specimen: blood. CDR3 sequence: CASSSYGILTDSPLHF. CDR3 DNA: TGTGCCAGCAGCTCCTATGGAATACTAACCGATTCACCCCTCCACTTT.